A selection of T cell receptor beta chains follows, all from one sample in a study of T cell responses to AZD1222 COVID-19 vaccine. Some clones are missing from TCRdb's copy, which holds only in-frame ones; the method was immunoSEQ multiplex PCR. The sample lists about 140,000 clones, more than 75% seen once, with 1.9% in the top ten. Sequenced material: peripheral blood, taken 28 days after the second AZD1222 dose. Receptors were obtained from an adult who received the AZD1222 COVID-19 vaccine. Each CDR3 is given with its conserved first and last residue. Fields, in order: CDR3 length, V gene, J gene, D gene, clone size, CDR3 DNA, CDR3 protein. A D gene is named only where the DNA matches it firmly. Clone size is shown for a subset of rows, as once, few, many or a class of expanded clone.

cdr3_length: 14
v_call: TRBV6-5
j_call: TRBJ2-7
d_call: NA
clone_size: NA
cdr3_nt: TGTGCCAGCAGTTACCGGACGACAGCATACGAGCAGTACTTC
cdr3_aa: CASSYRTTAYEQYF

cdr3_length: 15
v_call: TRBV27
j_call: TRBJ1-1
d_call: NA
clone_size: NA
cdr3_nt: TGTGCCAGCAGTCCCACACGCGGGGGGGGCACTGAAGCTTTCTTT
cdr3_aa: CASSPTRGGGTEAFF

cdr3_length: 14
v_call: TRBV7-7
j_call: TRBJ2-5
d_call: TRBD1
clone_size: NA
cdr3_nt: TGTGCTAGCAGCCAGGGGACAGGCCAAGAGACCCAGTACTTC
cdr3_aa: CASSQGTGQETQYF

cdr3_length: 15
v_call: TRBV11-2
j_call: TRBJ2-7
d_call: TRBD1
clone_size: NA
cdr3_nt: TGTGCCAGCAGCTTATCTGGGACAGCTTCCTACGAGCAGTACTTC
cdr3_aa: CASSLSGTASYEQYF

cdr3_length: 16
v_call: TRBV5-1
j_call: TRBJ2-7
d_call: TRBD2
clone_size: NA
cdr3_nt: TGCGCCAGCAGCTTGAGGACCCCGGGACTAGGTGTCGAGCAGTACTTC
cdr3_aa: CASSLRTPGLGVEQYF

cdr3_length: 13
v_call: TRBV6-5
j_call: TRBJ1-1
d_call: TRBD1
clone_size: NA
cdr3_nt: TGTGCCAGCAGTCCCAGGGGGCTGGCTGAAGCTTTCTTT
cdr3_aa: CASSPRGLAEAFF

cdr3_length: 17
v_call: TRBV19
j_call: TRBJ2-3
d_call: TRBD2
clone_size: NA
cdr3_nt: TGTGCCAGTAGGATGGGGAGGACTAGCGGCGGCACAGATACGCAGTATTTT
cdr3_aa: CASRMGRTSGGTDTQYF

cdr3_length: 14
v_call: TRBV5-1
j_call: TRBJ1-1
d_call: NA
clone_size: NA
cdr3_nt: TGCGCCAGCAGCTTGAGGCAGGGGAACACTGAAGCTTTCTTT
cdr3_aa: CASSLRQGNTEAFF

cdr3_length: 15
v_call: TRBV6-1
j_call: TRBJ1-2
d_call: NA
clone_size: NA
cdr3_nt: TGTGCCAGCAGTGAAGCGCTGGCAGGGAGGAATGGCTACACCTTC
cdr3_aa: CASSEALAGRNGYTF

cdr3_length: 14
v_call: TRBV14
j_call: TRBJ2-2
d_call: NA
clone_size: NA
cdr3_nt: TGTGCCAGCAGCCGGGAGTTTAACACCGGGGAGCTGTTTTTT
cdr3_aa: CASSREFNTGELFF

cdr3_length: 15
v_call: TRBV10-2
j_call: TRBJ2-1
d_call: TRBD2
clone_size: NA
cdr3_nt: TGCGCCAGCAGTGATTGGACTAGCGGACACAATGAGCAGTTCTTC
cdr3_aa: CASSDWTSGHNEQFF

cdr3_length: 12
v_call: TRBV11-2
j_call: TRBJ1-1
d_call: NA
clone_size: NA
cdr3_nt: TGTGCCAGCAGCTTAGCGGGGGCTGAAGCTTTCTTT
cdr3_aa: CASSLAGAEAFF

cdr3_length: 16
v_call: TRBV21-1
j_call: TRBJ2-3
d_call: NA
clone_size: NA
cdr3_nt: TGTGCCAGCAGCAAGACGACCGGGACAGGGGGCCCCACGCAGTATTTT
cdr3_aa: CASSKTTGTGGPTQYF

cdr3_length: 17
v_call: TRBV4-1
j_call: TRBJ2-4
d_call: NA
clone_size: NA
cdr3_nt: TGCGCCAGCAGCCAAGGCTCGAGTATAGGGGGAGAATACATTCAGTACTTC
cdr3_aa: CASSQGSSIGGEYIQYF

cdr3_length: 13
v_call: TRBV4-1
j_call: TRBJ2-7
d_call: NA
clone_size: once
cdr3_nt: TGCGCCAGCAGCCAAGATTTCGGCTACGAGCAGTACTTC
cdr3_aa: CASSQDFGYEQYF

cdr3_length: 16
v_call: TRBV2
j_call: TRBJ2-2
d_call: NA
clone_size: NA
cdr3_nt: TGTGCCAGCAGGAAGGGACTGATAATCAACACCGGGGAGCTGTTTTTT
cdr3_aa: CASRKGLIINTGELFF

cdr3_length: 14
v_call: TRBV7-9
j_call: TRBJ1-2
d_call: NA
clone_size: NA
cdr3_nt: TGTGCCAGCAGCTTAGCAAAGGAGGGGTATGGCTACACCTTC
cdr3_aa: CASSLAKEGYGYTF

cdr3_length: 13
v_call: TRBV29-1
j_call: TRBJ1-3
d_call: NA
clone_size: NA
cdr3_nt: TGCAGCGTGACCTTAGGAGGGTTGAACACCATATATTTT
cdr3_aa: CSVTLGGLNTIYF

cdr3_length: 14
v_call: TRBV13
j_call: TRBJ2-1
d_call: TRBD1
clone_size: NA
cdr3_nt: TGTGCCAGCAGCCCGTACAGGGGTTTGGGTGAGCAGTTCTTC
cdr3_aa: CASSPYRGLGEQFF

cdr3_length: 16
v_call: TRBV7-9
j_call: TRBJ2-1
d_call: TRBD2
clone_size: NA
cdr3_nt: TGTGCCAGCAGCCCAAGGACTAGCGGGAGAGACGATGAGCAGTTCTTC
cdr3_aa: CASSPRTSGRDDEQFF

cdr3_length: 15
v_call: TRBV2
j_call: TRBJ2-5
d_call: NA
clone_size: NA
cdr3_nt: TGTGCCAGCAGTGAGGTGGCAGGACCCAGGGGGACCCAGTACTTC
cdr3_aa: CASSEVAGPRGTQYF

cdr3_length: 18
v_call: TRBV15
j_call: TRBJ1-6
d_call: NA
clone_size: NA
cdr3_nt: TGTGCCACCAGCAGAGGGGCAGGGAAAGGTACCTATAATTCACCCCTCCACTTT
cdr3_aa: CATSRGAGKGTYNSPLHF

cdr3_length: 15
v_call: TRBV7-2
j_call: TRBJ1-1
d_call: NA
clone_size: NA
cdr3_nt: TGTGCCAGCAGCTTACAAGAAACAGGGATTGGGGCGGCTTTCTTT
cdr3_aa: CASSLQETGIGAAFF

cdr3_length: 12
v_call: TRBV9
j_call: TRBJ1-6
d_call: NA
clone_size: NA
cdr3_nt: TGTGCCAGCAGCGCCGGAATTTCACCCCTCCACTTT
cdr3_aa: CASSAGISPLHF

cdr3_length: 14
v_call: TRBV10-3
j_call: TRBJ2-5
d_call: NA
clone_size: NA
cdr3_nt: TGTGCCATATCGAAGGGGGGACCTCAGGAGACCCAGTACTTC
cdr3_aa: CAISKGGPQETQYF

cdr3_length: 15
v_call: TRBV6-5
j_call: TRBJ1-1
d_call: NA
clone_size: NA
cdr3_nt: TGTGCCAGCAGTTACTCCCGCCTCATGAACACTGAAGCTTTCTTT
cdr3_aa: CASSYSRLMNTEAFF

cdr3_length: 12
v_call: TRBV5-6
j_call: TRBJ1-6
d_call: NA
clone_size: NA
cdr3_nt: TGTGCCAGCAGCTTTGGATCGGGGCCCCTCCACTTT
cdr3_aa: CASSFGSGPLHF

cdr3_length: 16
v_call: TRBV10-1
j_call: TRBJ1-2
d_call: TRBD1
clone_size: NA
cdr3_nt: TGCGCCAGCAGTCCGTTTCGACAGGGTAGGAACTATGGCTACACCTTC
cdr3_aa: CASSPFRQGRNYGYTF

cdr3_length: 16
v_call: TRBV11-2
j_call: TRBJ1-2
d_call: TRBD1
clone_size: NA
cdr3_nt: TGTGCCAGCAGTCGGACAGGGGTCCCCATGGACTATGGCTACACCTTC
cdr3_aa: CASSRTGVPMDYGYTF

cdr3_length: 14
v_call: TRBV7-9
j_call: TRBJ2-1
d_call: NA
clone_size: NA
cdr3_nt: TGTGCCAGCACCCAAGGGTTCTCGAGGGGTGAGCAGTTCTTC
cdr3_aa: CASTQGFSRGEQFF

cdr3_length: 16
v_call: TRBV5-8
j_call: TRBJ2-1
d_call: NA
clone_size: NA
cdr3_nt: TGTGCCAGCAGCTTGGGGCAACTAGCCCGAGAGGGTGAGCAGTTCTTC
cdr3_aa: CASSLGQLAREGEQFF

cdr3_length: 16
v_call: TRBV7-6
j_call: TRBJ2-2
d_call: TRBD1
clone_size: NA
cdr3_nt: TGTGCCAGCAGCAAGGGAGGGACAGGGGGCTTCGGGGAGCTGTTTTTT
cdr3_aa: CASSKGGTGGFGELFF

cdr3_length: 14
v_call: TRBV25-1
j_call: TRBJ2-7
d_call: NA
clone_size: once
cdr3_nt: TGTGCCAGCAGTCCTCGAACACTACACTACGAGCAGTACTTC
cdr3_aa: CASSPRTLHYEQYF

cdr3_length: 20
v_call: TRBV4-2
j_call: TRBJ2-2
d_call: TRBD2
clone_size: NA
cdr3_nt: TGTGCCAGCAGCTACCCCCCTCCACTAGCGGGAGGGCCTCGGACCGGGGAGCTGTTTTTT
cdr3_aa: CASSYPPPLAGGPRTGELFF

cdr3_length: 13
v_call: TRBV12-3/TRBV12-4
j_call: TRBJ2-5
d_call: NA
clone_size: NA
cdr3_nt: TGTGCCAGCAGTTTGGACATCGGGGGGACCCAGTACTTC
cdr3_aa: CASSLDIGGTQYF

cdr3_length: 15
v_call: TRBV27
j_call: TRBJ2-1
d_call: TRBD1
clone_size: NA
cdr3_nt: TGTGCCAGCAGTTGGGACAGGGGAGAACGCAATGAGCAGTTCTTC
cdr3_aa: CASSWDRGERNEQFF

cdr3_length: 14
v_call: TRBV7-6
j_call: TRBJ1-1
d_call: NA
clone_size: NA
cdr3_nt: TGTGCCAGCAGCCAAGGACAGACAAACACTGAAGCTTTCTTT
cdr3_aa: CASSQGQTNTEAFF

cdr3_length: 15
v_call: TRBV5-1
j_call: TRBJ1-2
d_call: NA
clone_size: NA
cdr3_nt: TGCGCCAGCAGCAATGACGGGGGATCTAACTATGGCTACACCTTC
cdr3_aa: CASSNDGGSNYGYTF

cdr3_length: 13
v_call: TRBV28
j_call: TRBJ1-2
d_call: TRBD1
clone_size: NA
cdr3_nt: TGTGCCAGCAGTACTACAGGGGTCTATGGCTACACCTTC
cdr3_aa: CASSTTGVYGYTF

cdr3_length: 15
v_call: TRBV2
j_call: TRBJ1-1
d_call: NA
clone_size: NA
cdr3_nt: TGTGCCAGCAGATACCTTAATGTGGAGAACACTGAAGCTTTCTTT
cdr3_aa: CASRYLNVENTEAFF

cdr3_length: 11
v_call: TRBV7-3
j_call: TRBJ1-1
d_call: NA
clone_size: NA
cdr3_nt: TGTGCCAGCAGTGACGGAGATGAAGCTTTCTTT
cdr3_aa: CASSDGDEAFF

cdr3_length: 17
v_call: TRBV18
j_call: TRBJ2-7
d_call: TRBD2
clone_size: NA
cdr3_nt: TGTGCCAGCTCACCCACCGTGACTAGCGGGGGGACTGTGGAGCAGTACTTC
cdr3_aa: CASSPTVTSGGTVEQYF

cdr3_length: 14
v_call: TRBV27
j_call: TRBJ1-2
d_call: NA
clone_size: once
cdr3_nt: TGTGCCAGCAGTCCAAGGATCTCGGTGGATGGCTACACCTTC
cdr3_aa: CASSPRISVDGYTF

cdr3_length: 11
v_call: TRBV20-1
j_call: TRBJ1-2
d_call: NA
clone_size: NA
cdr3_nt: TGCAGTGCTAGTGGTCTTTCTGGCTACACCTTC
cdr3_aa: CSASGLSGYTF

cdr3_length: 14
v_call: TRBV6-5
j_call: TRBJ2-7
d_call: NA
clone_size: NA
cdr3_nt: TGTGCCAGCAGTACCACCGGGACAACCTACGAGCAGTACTTC
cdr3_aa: CASSTTGTTYEQYF

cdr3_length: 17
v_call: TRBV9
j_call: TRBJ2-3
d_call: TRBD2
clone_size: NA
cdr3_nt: TGTGCCAGCAGCGTAACGTGGCGGGGGGGTGGTGCAGATACGCAGTATTTT
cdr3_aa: CASSVTWRGGGADTQYF

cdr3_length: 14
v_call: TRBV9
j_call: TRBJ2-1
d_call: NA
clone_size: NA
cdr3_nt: TGTGCCAGCAGCGTCCATGGCGCTCTGGATGAGCAGTTCTTC
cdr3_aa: CASSVHGALDEQFF

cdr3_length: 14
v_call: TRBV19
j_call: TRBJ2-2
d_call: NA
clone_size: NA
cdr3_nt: TGTGCCAGTAGTATTTCAGACGCAGCCGGGGAGCTGTTTTTT
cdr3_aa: CASSISDAAGELFF

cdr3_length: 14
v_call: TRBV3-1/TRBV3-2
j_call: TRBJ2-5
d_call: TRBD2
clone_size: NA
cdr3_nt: TGTGCCAGCAGCCTCACCAGCGGGAGCGAGACCCAGTACTTC
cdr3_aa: CASSLTSGSETQYF

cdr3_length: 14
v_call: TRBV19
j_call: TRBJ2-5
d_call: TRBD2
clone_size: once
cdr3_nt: TGTGCCAGTAGAGGGACTAGCGTCCGGGAGACCCAGTACTTC
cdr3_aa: CASRGTSVRETQYF

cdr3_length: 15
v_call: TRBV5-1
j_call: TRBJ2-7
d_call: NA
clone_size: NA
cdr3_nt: TGCGCCAGCAGCGCGACTAGGGTTGGGACCTACGAGCAGTACTTC
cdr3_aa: CASSATRVGTYEQYF

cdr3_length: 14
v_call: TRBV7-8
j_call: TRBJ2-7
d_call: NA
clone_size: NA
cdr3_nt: TGTGCCAGCAGCTTAGGACTAGAGGTCGACGAGCAGTACTTC
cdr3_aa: CASSLGLEVDEQYF